A selection of T cell receptor beta chains follows, all from one sample in a study of PD-1 blockade in classical Hodgkin lymphoma. Assay: immunoSEQ multiplex PCR; the TCRdb copy retains only in-frame clones and omits some. The table has 10,000 to 15,000 clones, around 83% seen once. The material was peripheral blood mononuclear cells (PBMCs), obtained at baseline. Receptors originate from a human donor with classical Hodgkin lymphoma. The CDR3 runs from the conserved cysteine through the conserved F or W. D genes are given only for firm matches. Rows give clone size only sometimes, using once, few, many, or a class for an expanded clone.

TGCGCCAGCAGCCAGCCCCCTCCCCGGCAGGTGTGGGATACGCAGTATTTT | CASSQPPPRQVWDTQYF | few | TRBJ2-3 | NA | TRBV4-1
TGTGCCAGCAGCCTCCGACGGGGAAATCAGCCCCAGCATTTT | CASSLRRGNQPQHF | NA | TRBJ1-5 | NA | TRBV7-8
TGTGCCAGCAGGGGGACAGGGATCTACGAGCAGTACTTC | CASRGTGIYEQYF | NA | TRBJ2-7 | TRBD1 | TRBV11-1
TGTGCCAGCAGCCCCCCACTGGCGGGACCCAATGAGCAGTTCTTC | CASSPPLAGPNEQFF | NA | TRBJ2-1 | NA | TRBV5-4
TGTGCCAGCAGTGAAGAGGGGTCCTTTAACAATGAGCAGTTCTTC | CASSEEGSFNNEQFF | NA | TRBJ2-1 | NA | TRBV2
TGTGCCAGCCGCCCGGGGACAGGCCCTTCCCATAGGCCGCAGTATTTT | CASRPGTGPSHRPQYF | NA | TRBJ2-3 | TRBD1 | TRBV2
TGTGCCACCAGCAGAGAAGGGGCTAATGAAAAACTGTTTTTT | CATSREGANEKLFF | NA | TRBJ1-4 | NA | TRBV15
TGTGCCAGTGGCAAGGGTTCGTACAATGAGCAGTTCTTC | CASGKGSYNEQFF | NA | TRBJ2-1 | NA | TRBV19
TGTGCCAGCAGTGAAGTTCAGGGGGCGCGGACTGAAGCTTTCTTT | CASSEVQGARTEAFF | NA | TRBJ1-1 | TRBD1 | TRBV6-1
TGTGCCAGCACGGAACAGGGAGAGGGCAATCAGCCCCAGCATTTT | CASTEQGEGNQPQHF | few | TRBJ1-5 | NA | TRBV6-1
TGTGCCAGCAGCCAAGACTCCCGTGAAAAACTGTTTTTT | CASSQDSREKLFF | NA | TRBJ1-4 | NA | TRBV4-2
TGTGCCAGCAGTGAATCGGGGGGCTTTGACTACGAGCAGTACTTC | CASSESGGFDYEQYF | NA | TRBJ2-7 | NA | TRBV6-1
TGTGCCAGCAGGGACAGGGGGCTTTCTGAAGCTTTCTTT | CASRDRGLSEAFF | NA | TRBJ1-1 | TRBD1 | TRBV6-1
TGTGCCAGCACCCTTACAGGAAACACTGAAGCTTTCTTT | CASTLTGNTEAFF | few | TRBJ1-1 | NA | TRBV7-9
TGTGCCAGCAGTAGACGGACACCTCAAGAGACCCAGTACTTC | CASSRRTPQETQYF | NA | TRBJ2-5 | NA | TRBV27
TGTGCCAGCAGCTTTCGAGGGGCAAACACCATATATTTT | CASSFRGANTIYF | NA | TRBJ1-3 | NA | TRBV5-8
TGTGCCAGCTCACCACCTCGGGGGCCTGACCAAGAGACCCAGTACTTC | CASSPPRGPDQETQYF | NA | TRBJ2-5 | NA | TRBV18
TGTGCCAGCAGTGTCAGGGGTGACGGGCTGGGAACCCAGTACTTC | CASSVRGDGLGTQYF | once | TRBJ2-5 | NA | TRBV6-5
TGTGCTAGTGGTTTGGCCCAGGGATACAATGAGCAGTTCTTC | CASGLAQGYNEQFF | NA | TRBJ2-1 | NA | TRBV12-5
TGCAGCGTTGAACCGCTAGCGGGCGACTTGAGATCCTACAATGAGCAGTTCTTC | CSVEPLAGDLRSYNEQFF | NA | TRBJ2-1 | TRBD2 | TRBV29-1
TGTGCCAGTAGTACCTCACAGGAACGAGGATATGGCTACACCTTC | CASSTSQERGYGYTF | NA | TRBJ1-2 | NA | TRBV19
TGTGCCTGGAGTGTAGGGACGGCTATGGGTCACAATGAGCAGTTCTTC | CAWSVGTAMGHNEQFF | NA | TRBJ2-1 | NA | TRBV30
TGTGCCAGCAGCGCCGGCCTAGCGGGAGGGACCGGGGAGCTGTTTTTT | CASSAGLAGGTGELFF | NA | TRBJ2-2 | TRBD2 | TRBV7-3
TGTGCCAGCAGCGCAGAAGGGGCAGTTGGAGAGACCCAGTACTTC | CASSAEGAVGETQYF | NA | TRBJ2-5 | NA | TRBV9
TGTGCCAGCAGCTCCGGACTAAACAATGAGCAGTTCTTC | CASSSGLNNEQFF | NA | TRBJ2-1 | NA | TRBV7-3
TGTGCCAGCAGCCTGCAGGGACAGGGATACTATGGCTACACCTTC | CASSLQGQGYYGYTF | NA | TRBJ1-2 | TRBD1 | TRBV11-2
TGTGCCAGCAGCTCAAAGAGCGGGGAAGTAGATACGCAGTATTTT | CASSSKSGEVDTQYF | NA | TRBJ2-3 | TRBD2 | TRBV5-6
TGTGCCAGCTCATCCAGGGGGCTTACCAGCTACGAGCAGTACTTC | CASSSRGLTSYEQYF | few | TRBJ2-7 | TRBD1 | TRBV27
TGTGCCAGCAGTAGGACAGGAGGCGACACCATATATTTT | CASSRTGGDTIYF | NA | TRBJ1-3 | TRBD1 | TRBV6-6
TGCGCCAGCAGCTTGGGACAGCGGGGAGATACGCAGTATTTT | CASSLGQRGDTQYF | NA | TRBJ2-3 | TRBD2 | TRBV5-1
TGTGCCAGCAGCTTAGGGGTTAAGGATACGCAGTATTTT | CASSLGVKDTQYF | NA | TRBJ2-3 | NA | TRBV2
TGTGCCAGCAGCGTATCCAGTCCAGATACGCAGTATTTT | CASSVSSPDTQYF | NA | TRBJ2-3 | NA | TRBV9
TGTGCCACCAGCGGCGGCCAACAGGGCGGGAATGAGCAGTTCTTC | CATSGGQQGGNEQFF | NA | TRBJ2-1 | NA | TRBV15
TGTGCCAGCAGCTTGAACAGGGCAAGCACAGATACGCAGTATTTT | CASSLNRASTDTQYF | once | TRBJ2-3 | NA | TRBV4-2
TGTGCCATCAGCAAATCGGGACGCTCTGAAGCTTTCTTT | CAISKSGRSEAFF | NA | TRBJ1-1 | NA | TRBV10-3
TGCGCCAGCAGCCTAAACCTCGGGCAGGGGAATACCGGGGAGCTGTTTTTT | CASSLNLGQGNTGELFF | NA | TRBJ2-2 | NA | TRBV5-1
TGTGCCAGCAGCTTTTTCCCATCTACCGGGGAGCTGTTTTTT | CASSFFPSTGELFF | NA | TRBJ2-2 | NA | TRBV7-2
TGCGCCAGCAGCCACGGCTCCGGGATTGGTGAGCAGTTCTTC | CASSHGSGIGEQFF | NA | TRBJ2-1 | NA | TRBV4-3
TGTGCCAGCAGAGCGGGGGCTGATTACACCGGGGAGCTGTTTTTT | CASRAGADYTGELFF | few | TRBJ2-2 | TRBD2 | TRBV27
TGTGCCAGCAGCGTTTGGGGGAGTGGAGATACGCAGTATTTT | CASSVWGSGDTQYF | NA | TRBJ2-3 | NA | TRBV9